Here is one T cell receptor (beta chain) with its context. Data came from immunoSEQ multiplex PCR; TCRdb stores just in-frame clones and leaves some out. The sample holds approximately 100,000 clones, more than 90% seen once. Germline V gives CDR1 LNHDA, CDR2 SQIVND (reference sequence). V gave up 4 bases and J gave up 2 bases, with 5 bases separating them. The CDR3 loop spans 12 amino acids. These data originate in a study of technical replicates of blood from several donors. Sequencing was performed on T cells isolated from PBMCs. The TCR comes from a human donor in good health. The chain recombines TRBV19 with TRBJ1-2, with unresolved D. The CDR3 loop is CASSSRNYGYTF. The CDR3 DNA follows: TGTGCCAGTAGTAGCAGGAACTATGGCTACACCTTC.